These 18 T cell receptor beta chains originate from one sample sequenced in a study of blood T cell repertoires in COVID-19. Produced via immunoSEQ multiplex PCR; TCRdb's table is partial and in-frame only. The table lists over 150,000 clones, roughly four fifths of them singletons. The sequenced sample consisted of PBMCs or T cells enriched from blood (not recorded which). The receptor source for this set is a man aged 40-55 years who had recovered from COVID-19.

The chain employs TRBV6-2 or TRBV6-3 and TRBJ2-7; 7 bases match TRBD1. CDR3 length: 13 residues. The V gene end was trimmed by 5 bases and the J gene end by 6 bases; junction bases not matched to a gene: 7. CDR1 is MNHEY and CDR2 is SVGEGT in the germline V gene. CDR3 sequence (DNA): TGTGCCAGCAGTCAAATGAACAGGGGCGAGCAGTACTTC. Amino acid sequence: CASSQMNRGEQYF.

This chain joins TRBV7-2 and TRBJ1-3; TRBD1 agrees at 7 bases. This CDR3 contains 17 residues. The germline V gene encodes CDR1 SGHTA and CDR2 FQGNSA. V shed 4 bases, J shed 0 bases, and the junction held 9 bases outside the gene matches. CDR3 residues: CASSSDRPRSSGNTIYF. CDR3 coding DNA: TGTGCCAGCAGCTCGGACAGGCCCCGTAGCTCTGGAAACACCATATATTTT.

The chain combines TRBV19 with TRBJ1-2; 9 nucleotides align to TRBD1. V lost 8 bases and J lost 4; bases outside the gene matches: 14. Looked up from germline, CDR1 is LNHDA and CDR2 is SQIVND (reference sequence). CDR3 length: 16 amino acids. CDR3 protein: CASFTGTGTHLYGYTF. The CDR3 DNA follows: TGTGCCAGTTTTACCGGGACAGGGACCCACCTCTATGGCTACACCTTC.

This chain joins TRBV24-1 and TRBJ1-2, with TRBD1 as a possible D gene (6 bases). CDR3 length equals 14 residues. The germline V gene encodes CDR1 KGHDR and CDR2 SFDVKD. Trimming shortened V by 4 bases and J by 6 bases, and 14 bases separated the two germline ends. CDR3 nucleotides: TGTGCCACCAGTGACTCTCAGGGGCTGAATGGCTACACCTTC. This translates into CATSDSQGLNGYTF.

The V gene is TRBV5-1, the J gene TRBJ2-3; D is unresolved. CDR1 SGHRS and CDR2 YFSETQ come from the germline V gene. Trimming took off 2 bases at V and 5 bases at J, with 6 bases between the two ends. This CDR3 is built from 12 residues. The CDR3 nucleotides read TGCGCCAGCAGCTTACCCGGAGATACGCAGTATTTT. Translated, it gives CASSLPGDTQYF.

V usage is TRBV2 and J usage is TRBJ1-1; TRBD1 matches 8 bases. Germline V lookup: CDR1 SNHLY, CDR2 FYNNEI. The V gene end was trimmed by 5 bases and the J gene end by 0 bases; junction bases not matched to a gene: 2. CDR3 length: 14 residues. CDR3 nucleotide sequence: TGTGCCAGCAGTCGGACAGGGATGAACACTGAAGCTTTCTTT. Translation gives CASSRTGMNTEAFF.

The chain couples TRBV5-1 to TRBJ1-2; D is unclear. CDR1 is SGHRS, CDR2 YFSETQ, per germline. The CDR3 is made up of 13 amino acids. Trimming took off 4 bases at V and 0 bases at J, with 7 bases between the two ends. DNA for the CDR3: TGCGCCAGCAGCCGTTCAGCTAACTATGGCTACACCTTC. It specifies CASSRSANYGYTF.

The chain carries TRBV20-1 and TRBJ2-5; D is uncertain. The CDR3 loop spans 13 amino acids. The germline gives CDR1 DFQATT, CDR2 SNEGSKA (reference sequence). Between the trimmed V and J ends, which lost 4 bases and 1 base, there was a span of 10 bases. The CDR3 spells CSAIDTTQETQYF. The DNA of the CDR3 is TGCAGTGCTATTGACACTACCCAAGAGACCCAGTACTTC.

This clone was seen only a few times. This sequence joins TRBV3-1 (or the pseudogene TRBV3-2) and TRBJ1-6; D is possibly TRBD1 (5 bases). The CDR3 extends over 16 amino acids. CDR1 LGHDT and CDR2 YNNKEL come from the germline V gene (reference sequence). Trimming pared 0 bases from V and 12 bases from J, leaving 18 bases between. The CDR3 is CASSQDGDSKRRPLHF. CDR3 DNA: TGTGCCAGCAGCCAAGATGGGGACTCTAAGAGGCGACCCCTCCACTTT.

The rearrangement uses TRBV30 and TRBJ1-2; D unclear. Germline V lookup: CDR1 GTSNPN, CDR2 SVGIG (reference sequence). With 5 bases removed from V and 7 bases from J, the gap between germline ends came to 17 bases. The CDR3 consists of 13 residues. CDR3 bases: TGTGCCTGGCAAGATCGGGAGTACGGTGGCTACACCTTC. Its protein product is CAWQDREYGGYTF.

This clone has a handful of counts. The chain recombines TRBV6-4 with TRBJ2-5; 9 bases agree with TRBD2. There are 16 residues in the CDR3. Germline V gene lookup returns CDR1 MRHNA and CDR2 SNTAGT. The V and J ends lost 6 bases and 4 bases, in that order; junction bases with no gene match: 12. CDR3 bases: TGTGCCAGCAGCCCCGGTTTAGCGGGGGAAGGAGAGACCCAGTACTTC. This codes for CASSPGLAGEGETQYF.

The chain recombines TRBV19 with TRBJ2-7; TRBD2 matches at 13 bases. After removal of 6 bases from V and 1 base from J, the junction contained 3 bases not matched to a gene. The CDR3 sequence is 15 residues long. Germline CDR1 LNHDA, CDR2 SQIVND (reference sequence). The CDR3 is CASRLTSGGSYEQYF. CDR3 nucleotides: TGTGCCAGTAGGTTGACTAGCGGGGGGTCCTACGAGCAGTACTTC.

The J gene is TRBJ2-1, the V gene TRBV13; D might be TRBD1 (5 bases). Trimming stripped 1 base from V and 9 bases from J, with 16 bases between. This CDR3 region has 15 residues. Germline values: CDR1 PRHDT, CDR2 FYEKMQ (reference sequence). The CDR3 bases are TGTGCCAGCAGCTTAGTATTCACTACAGGTCGTGAGCAGTTCTTC. Protein: CASSLVFTTGREQFF. The whole variable domain, remainder taken from reference TRBV13 and TRBJ2-1, is AAGVIQSPRHLIKEKRETATLKCYPIPRHDTVYWYQQGPGQDPQFLISFYEKMQSDKGSIPDRFSAQQFSDYHSELNMSSLELGDSALYFCASSLVFTTGREQFFGPGTRLTVL.

The V gene is TRBV28, the J gene TRBJ2-3; D possibly corresponds to TRBD1 (5 bases). Per germline, CDR1 MDHEN and CDR2 SYDVKM. Trimming took off 3 bases at V and 1 base at J, with 17 bases between the two ends. The CDR3 sequence is 17 residues long. CDR3 nucleotides: TGTGCCAGCAGTTTTCTAAGCCGGGCAGGGCGCACAGATACGCAGTATTTT. It codes for CASSFLSRAGRTDTQYF.

V usage is TRBV7-9 and J usage is TRBJ2-7; 9 bases align to TRBD1. This CDR3 has 14 amino acids. CDR1 is SEHNR, CDR2 FQNEAQ, per germline (reference sequence). Trimming removed 5 bases from V and 5 bases from J; junction bases left unmatched: 7. Written as DNA, the CDR3 is TGTGCCAGCAGCCCCGGACAGGGGACCCACGAGCAGTACTTC. Protein: CASSPGQGTHEQYF.

The chain combines TRBV28 with TRBJ1-6; D may be TRBD1 (6 bases). The V end was cut by 4 bases, the J end by 7 bases, with 17 bases between. CDR1 and CDR2 (germline): MDHEN, SYDVKM. This CDR3 is 16 amino acids long. The CDR3 loop reads CASSYTPGHRNSPLHF. The CDR3 bases are TGTGCCAGCAGTTATACCCCGGGACACCGAAATTCACCCCTCCACTTT.

The V and J genes are TRBV27 and TRBJ1-2; maybe TRBD1 (5 bases). Germline CDR1 MNHEY, CDR2 SMNVEV (reference sequence). The CDR3 runs to 14 residues. The V gene lost 0 bases and the J gene lost 3 bases, with 8 bases spanning the gap. CDR3 bases: TGTGCCAGCAGTTTATCCGGGACTCACTATGGCTACACCTTC. Its translation is CASSLSGTHYGYTF.

The chain recombines TRBV19 with TRBJ2-2; 7 nucleotides match TRBD2. The CDR3 length is 13 residues. Germline lookup yields CDR1 LNHDA and CDR2 SQIVND (reference sequence). The V and J ends lost 6 bases and 7 bases, in that order; junction bases with no gene match: 5. The CDR3 here is CASSILAVGELFF. The CDR3 bases are TGTGCCAGTAGCATTCTAGCGGTCGGGGAGCTGTTTTTT.